A selection of T cell receptor beta chains follows, all from one sample in a study of blood T cell repertoires in COVID-19. TCRdb keeps only in-frame clones here, not all; method: immunoSEQ multiplex PCR. This sample has some 100,000 clones, with roughly 84% found just once. Specimen: peripheral blood. The receptor set was obtained from a woman of 80 years or more with active or convalescent COVID-19. Both conserved end residues are part of each CDR3. A D gene is named only where the DNA matches it firmly. Expanded clones are given a class, and other clones once, few, many or no size at all.

TRBJ2-3	TRBV27	-	-	CASSLMQNTDTQYF	TGTGCCAGCAGTTTAATGCAGAACACAGATACGCAGTATTTT
TRBJ1-2	TRBV28	TRBD1	-	CASTYRGDIYGYTF	TGTGCCAGCACCTACAGGGGCGATATCTATGGCTACACCTTC
TRBJ1-2	TRBV5-1	-	-	CASSQDSPNYGYTF	TGCGCCAGCAGCCAGGACAGTCCTAACTATGGCTACACCTTC
TRBJ1-5	TRBV2	-	-	CASSEFAGPQPQHF	TGTGCCAGCAGTGAATTTGCAGGGCCTCAGCCCCAGCATTTT
TRBJ1-4	TRBV27	TRBD1	-	CASSLNRGREKLFF	TGTGCCAGCAGTTTGAACAGGGGACGTGAAAAACTGTTTTTT
TRBJ1-6	TRBV18	-	-	CASSITRQDYNSPLHF	TGTGCCAGCTCGATTACCAGACAGGACTATAATTCACCCCTCCACTTT
TRBJ2-4	TRBV11-1	TRBD2	-	CASSSPFAPAGDIQYF	TGTGCCAGCAGCTCCCCCTTTGCCCCAGCGGGGGACATTCAGTACTTC
TRBJ1-2	TRBV5-1	TRBD1	-	CASSLGDRANGYTF	TGCGCCAGCAGCTTGGGGGACAGGGCTAACGGCTACACCTTC
TRBJ2-7	TRBV4-2	TRBD2	-	CASRREVTSGSYEQYF	TGTGCCAGCAGACGCGAGGTGACTAGCGGCTCCTACGAGCAGTACTTC
TRBJ2-1	TRBV9	-	-	CASSVYRQEGHEQFF	TGTGCCAGCAGCGTATATCGGCAGGAGGGGCATGAGCAGTTCTTC
TRBJ1-1	TRBV28	-	-	CASSYAMSSRAEAFF	TGTGCCAGCAGTTACGCTATGTCAAGTCGGGCTGAAGCTTTCTTT
TRBJ1-1	TRBV5-5	-	once	CASRIQLNTEAFF	TGTGCCAGCAGGATACAGCTGAACACTGAAGCTTTCTTT
TRBJ2-7	TRBV10-3	-	-	CAISPDSSYEQYF	TGTGCCATCAGTCCTGACAGCTCCTACGAGCAGTACTTC
TRBJ1-1	TRBV6-5	-	-	CASSYSRLSMNTEAFF	TGTGCCAGCAGTTACTCTCGGCTTAGCATGAACACTGAAGCTTTCTTT
TRBJ2-7	TRBV5-4	-	-	CASSPPGTFPSNEQYF	TGTGCCAGCAGCCCTCCCGGGACTTTCCCTTCCAACGAGCAGTACTTC
TRBJ1-1	TRBV5-1	-	-	CASSLQGRDTEAFF	TGCGCCAGCAGCCTACAGGGTCGTGACACTGAAGCTTTCTTT
TRBJ1-1	TRBV11-2	-	-	CASSFADSEAFF	TGTGCCAGCAGCTTCGCGGACAGTGAAGCTTTCTTT
TRBJ2-5	TRBV4-1	TRBD1	-	CASSQTGVMTETQYF	TGCGCCAGCAGCCAAACAGGGGTTATGACGGAGACCCAGTACTTC
TRBJ2-5	TRBV9	TRBD1	-	CASSVGQGAVTQYF	TGTGCCAGCAGCGTAGGGCAGGGGGCGGTGACCCAGTACTTC
TRBJ1-6	TRBV4-2	TRBD1	-	CASSQGAGTGPSPLHF	TGTGCCAGCAGCCAGGGTGCAGGGACAGGCCCTTCACCCCTCCACTTT
TRBJ1-3	TRBV11-1	-	-	CASSSGLYSGNTIYF	TGTGCCAGCAGCTCGGGACTGTACTCTGGAAACACCATATATTTT
TRBJ2-1	TRBV29-1	-	once	CSASRGYRNNEQFF	TGCAGCGCTTCCCGCGGATACCGCAACAATGAGCAGTTCTTC
TRBJ2-3	TRBV5-4	TRBD1	-	CASNPRPGTGSTDTQYF	TGTGCCAGCAACCCCCGTCCAGGGACAGGCAGCACAGATACGCAGTATTTT
TRBJ2-6	TRBV9	TRBD2	-	CASSPRVAGVSGANVLTF	TGTGCCAGCAGCCCCCGGGTAGCGGGGGTCTCTGGGGCCAACGTCCTGACTTTC
TRBJ1-4	TRBV19	-	-	CASTKRDTTNEKLFF	TGTGCCAGTACCAAAAGGGACACCACTAATGAAAAACTGTTTTTT
TRBJ2-1	TRBV10-1	TRBD2	-	CASSGFSGGRYNEQFF	TGCGCCAGCAGTGGGTTTTCGGGAGGGCGATACAATGAGCAGTTCTTC
TRBJ2-3	TRBV11-2	-	-	CASSLGLVADTQYF	TGTGCCAGCAGCTTAGGCCTAGTTGCAGATACGCAGTATTTT
TRBJ1-1	TRBV6-5	-	-	CASSYSFGQGDTEAFF	TGTGCCAGCAGTTACTCGTTCGGCCAAGGGGACACTGAAGCTTTCTTT
TRBJ1-2	TRBV5-1	TRBD1	-	CASSAGQNYGYTF	TGCGCCAGCAGCGCGGGACAGAACTATGGCTACACCTTC
TRBJ2-7	TRBV18	TRBD1	-	CASSLLQGANFIPYEQYF	TGTGCCAGCTCACTCCTACAGGGGGCGAATTTTATTCCCTACGAGCAGTACTTC
TRBJ2-3	TRBV4-2	TRBD2	-	CASSQVGGLAGVYF	TGTGCCAGCAGCCAAGTGGGGGGACTAGCGGGAGTGTATTTT
TRBJ2-2	TRBV18	-	-	CASSPRTGELFF	TGTGCCAGCTCACCGCGTACCGGGGAGCTGTTTTTT
TRBJ2-1	TRBV6-5	-	-	CASSYSLRNEQFF	TGTGCCAGCAGTTACTCGCTGCGGAATGAGCAGTTCTTC
TRBJ1-4	TRBV4-2	TRBD1	few	CASSLGQGVRVEKLFF	TGTGCCAGCAGCCTGGGACAGGGGGTCCGTGTTGAAAAACTGTTTTTT
TRBJ1-5	TRBV7-2	-	-	CASSPTRGQPQHF	TGTGCCAGCAGCCCGACTAGGGGACAGCCCCAGCATTTT
TRBJ2-6	TRBV25-1	-	-	CASSAPSGANVLTF	TGTGCCAGCAGTGCTCCTTCTGGGGCCAACGTCCTGACTTTC
TRBJ2-2	TRBV9	-	-	CASSVGVRGARGRTLTGELFF	TGTGCCAGCAGCGTAGGGGTCAGGGGGGCCAGGGGACGAACTCTGACCGGGGAGCTGTTTTTT
TRBJ1-6	TRBV7-9	-	few	CASSQGTGRGSPLHF	TGTGCCAGCAGCCAGGGGACGGGCCGGGGATCACCCCTCCACTTT
TRBJ2-7	TRBV18	-	-	CASTGSSYEQYF	TGTGCCAGCACAGGTAGCTCCTACGAGCAGTACTTC
TRBJ2-2	TRBV28	TRBD2	-	CASSPYGGGKELFF	TGTGCCAGCAGTCCCTATGGGGGGGGGAAGGAGCTGTTTTTT
TRBJ1-6	TRBV27	-	-	CASSLESSPLHF	TGTGCCAGCAGTTTAGAGAGTTCACCCCTCCACTTT
TRBJ2-1	TRBV7-9	-	-	CASSLVGGPVYNEQFF	TGTGCCAGCAGCTTAGTAGGGGGACCCGTCTACAATGAGCAGTTCTTC